This T cell receptor beta chain emerged from a study of blood T cell repertoires in COVID-19 (dated by TCRdb to about 2020). General notes on the study: Collaborator samples came from the United States, Italy and Spain and covered acute and convalescent phases of COVID-19. The prospective study material was composed of cDNA or gDNA derived from T cells, B-cell-depleted T cells, or PBMCs. A de-identified subject ID, COVID-19 status, age in years and sex were almost always included in the sample metadata. The samples were drawn from two sources: the first 160 participants of the ongoing ImmuneRACE study, and 1,254 subjects contributed by 6 global collaborators. Subjects who had been exposed to COVID-19, were actively infected with it, or had recovered from it provided the deeply sampled blood TCRbeta repertoires that made up the dataset. HLA class I and class II types, where available, came from metadata supplied by the sample provider rather than from assay-based typing. The repertoires were made available in a free public database intended to serve as a resource for research on the immune response to SARS-CoV-2.

A second Seattle source provided samples from volunteer blood donors who had recovered from COVID-19. Collaborating institutions collected whole blood in K2EDTA tubes following their own protocols. For TCRbeta analysis, collaborators shipped samples in one of three forms: frozen whole blood, isolated PBMCs, or DNA extracted from either of those sample types. CDR1 and CDR2 are drawn from the germline V gene: KGHSH, LQKENI. V was cut back by 3 bases and J by 2 bases, leaving a gap of 8 bases between them. Including cysteine and phenylalanine, the CDR3 has 13 amino acids. Only the CDR3 DNA is retained, 39 bases long and in frame from the first base. Study-level results and caveats: The amount of clinical and demographic metadata varied by source and participant and was provided uncurated.

TCRbeta CDR3 regions were amplified from genomic DNA using the immunoSEQ Assay, a bias-controlled multiplex PCR. The authors' analysis ran thus. The number of nucleated cells in each sample was estimated by amplification of reference gene primers within the assay. To quantify the absolute abundance of each unique TCRbeta CDR3 rearrangement, sequence reads were collapsed and filtered. For each sample, productive Simpson clonality was calculated as the square root of Simpson's diversity index over productive rearrangements. Drawn from immuneACCESS, this table holds only the in-frame rearrangements with V and J called that TCRdb kept. Clones are partly lost; checked studies trace under half to an unresolved V gene and leave the rest unexplained. That table is the source of V, J and clone size, and D and trimming were worked out from the DNA. Present in this sample are 200,000 to 300,000 clones, about nine tenths of which were seen just once. The ten largest make up roughly 3.9% of the sample.

Comment on this clone: Its antigen is unknown. Base qualities are missing; no much larger clone stands one base away.

The sample consisted of peripheral blood. The receptor was derived from a man aged 60-69 years who had recovered from COVID-19. Recombination connected TRBV18 to TRBJ2-7, with the D segment identity uncertain. The bases are TGTGCCAGCTCACCTCGACAAGCCTACGAGCAGTACTTC. It specifies CASSPRQAYEQYF.